The 30 T cell receptor beta chains below were found in one sample sequenced in a study of radiotherapy plus CTLA-4 blockade in lung cancer (dated by TCRdb to the late 2010s). The library came from the immunoSEQ multiplex PCR assay. Not all clones reach the TCRdb copy of this immuneACCESS table, which keeps in-frame sequences only. Checked studies attribute under half of the gap to unresolved V genes and leave the rest unexplained. This sample is represented by approximately 49,000 clones; 85% of them were singletons. The top ten constitute around 30% of the sample. Sequenced material: peripheral blood, taken from a patient treated with radiotherapy plus ipilimumab. Receptors originate from a human donor with non-small cell lung cancer whose response to radiotherapy plus ipilimumab could not be evaluated.

This chain uses TRBV7-2 with TRBJ2-6; 8 nucleotides agree with TRBD1. The V segment lost 2 bases and the J segment 4 bases; nucleotides outside the gene matches: 10. Germline CDR1 reads SGHTA; CDR2 reads FQGNSA. This CDR3 has 18 residues. This chain's CDR3 is CASSLSSGQGSGANVLTF. CDR3 DNA sequence: TGTGCCAGCAGCTTAAGTTCTGGACAGGGTTCCGGGGCCAACGTCCTGACTTTC. The variable domain in full, with the rest retrieved from reference TRBV7-2 and TRBJ2-6, is GAGVSQSPSNKVTEKGKDVELRCDPISGHTALYWYRQSLGQGLEFLIYFQGNSAPDKSGLPSDRFSAERTGGSVSTLTIQRTQQEDSAVYLCASSLSSGQGSGANVLTFGAGSRLTVL.

The chain is built from TRBV6-5 and TRBJ1-5; D remains unclear. Per the germline V gene, CDR1 is MNHEY and CDR2 is SVGAGI. The CDR3 sequence is 14 residues long. V was cut by 0 bases and J by 4 bases, with 7 bases left in between. CDR3 in amino acids: CASSYSGGNQPQHF. As DNA, the CDR3 is TGTGCCAGCAGTTACTCTGGAGGGAATCAGCCCCAGCATTTT.

The chain has TRBV7-2 and TRBJ1-5; weak D call: TRBD1 (6 bases). V gave up 5 bases and J gave up 9 bases, with 17 bases separating them. The CDR3 sequence is 14 residues long. CDR1 is SGHTA and CDR2 is FQGNSA in the germline V gene. Here the CDR3 DNA reads TGTGCCAGCAGCCCCCGGACAGTGTGGTGGCCCCAGCATTTT. Translated: CASSPRTVWWPQHF. Complete variable domain (other parts from reference TRBV7-2 and TRBJ1-5): GAGVSQSPSNKVTEKGKDVELRCDPISGHTALYWYRQSLGQGLEFLIYFQGNSAPDKSGLPSDRFSAERTGGSVSTLTIQRTQQEDSAVYLCASSPRTVWWPQHFGDGTRLSIL.

In its sample, this clone was seen a few times. V gene TRBV14 combines with J gene TRBJ1-1, with unresolved D. Per the germline V gene, CDR1 is SGHDN and CDR2 is FVKESK. V was clipped by 0 bases and J by 4 bases, with 6 bases between them. The CDR3 has 13 amino acids. The CDR3 DNA sequence: TGTGCCAGCAGCCAAGAGGCAGGCACTGAAGCTTTCTTT. Translating it yields CASSQEAGTEAFF.

As DNA, the CDR3 is TGCGCCAGCAGCCTACGACTAGTTGCCAATGAGCAGTTCTTC. Amino acids: CASSLRLVANEQFF. This chain joins TRBV4-1 and TRBJ2-1; possibly TRBD2 for D (6 bases). The CDR3 consists of 14 residues. V lost 4 bases, J lost 6 bases, and 13 bases lay in between. Germline V gives CDR1 MGHRA, CDR2 YSYEKL.

The J gene is TRBJ1-1, the V gene TRBV2; no reliable D call. CDR1 is SNHLY and CDR2 is FYNNEI in the germline V gene. The ends were cut back, 10 bases at V and 1 base at J, with 16 bases in the middle. The CDR3 has 14 amino acids. The DNA of the CDR3 is TGTGCCACCTCTAACTGGGCTTCGAACACTGAAGCTTTCTTT. Translating gives CATSNWASNTEAFF.

Here the CDR3 reads CASRFDRGHGYTF. CDR3 nucleotides: TGTGCCAGCAGATTCGACAGGGGGCATGGCTACACCTTC. V and J are TRBV6-1 and TRBJ1-2; TRBD1 agrees at 10 bases. The CDR3 has 13 residues. V shed 6 bases and J 6 bases; nucleotides not matched to a gene: 4. CDR1 is MNHNS and CDR2 is SASEGT in the germline V gene.

The chain employs TRBV7-9 and TRBJ2-3, with D possibly being TRBD1 (5 bases). Germline CDR1 is SEHNR and CDR2 is FQNEAQ (reference sequence). The CDR3 is 13 residues long. V was trimmed by 2 bases and J by 5 bases, leaving 8 bases between them. The CDR3 protein is CASSLLGLDTQYF. As DNA, the CDR3 is TGTGCCAGCAGCTTACTGGGGCTAGATACGCAGTATTTT.

In its sample, this clone was seen a few times. This sequence joins TRBV7-2 and TRBJ2-7, with 11 bases that match TRBD2. The ends lost 5 bases at V and 6 bases at J; junction bases unmatched: 6. Germline lookup yields CDR1 SGHTA and CDR2 FQGNSA. The CDR3 runs to 14 residues. The CDR3 nucleotides read TGTGCCAGCAGCCTGACTAGCGGGATCGGCGAGCAGTACTTC. Protein product: CASSLTSGIGEQYF. Complete variable domain (other parts from reference TRBV7-2 and TRBJ2-7): GAGVSQSPSNKVTEKGKDVELRCDPISGHTALYWYRQSLGQGLEFLIYFQGNSAPDKSGLPSDRFSAERTGGSVSTLTIQRTQQEDSAVYLCASSLTSGIGEQYFGPGTRLTVT.

The chain is built from TRBV14 and TRBJ1-6; weak D call: TRBD1 (6 bases). CDR1 is SGHDN, CDR2 FVKESK, per germline. The CDR3 is 16 residues long. Trimming cost V 3 bases and J 5 bases, with 14 bases left between them. In DNA form, the CDR3 reads TGTGCCAGCAGCCAGGCTCAGGGGCTTAATAATTCACCCCTCCACTTT. Its translation is CASSQAQGLNNSPLHF.

The rearrangement uses TRBV4-1 and TRBJ1-1, with 8 bases matching TRBD1. This CDR3 has 21 amino acids. Germline values: CDR1 MGHRA, CDR2 YSYEKL. Trimming took 0 bases from V and 4 from J; bases not matched to a gene: 22. CDR3 DNA: TGCGCCAGCAGCCAAGATTTTGGATTACGGAGGACAGGGAGCTCGAGCACTGAAGCTTTCTTT. Protein: CASSQDFGLRRTGSSSTEAFF.

This clone was observed a handful of times. V gene TRBV5-4 combines with J gene TRBJ2-7; 11 bases are a match to TRBD2. The CDR3 covers 14 residues. Germline V gene lookup returns CDR1 SGHNT and CDR2 YYREEE (reference sequence). V gave up 4 bases and J gave up 6 bases; unmatched junction bases: 6. CDR3 amino acids: CASSRSGRALEQYF. The CDR3 nucleotides are TGTGCCAGCAGCCGTAGCGGGAGGGCCCTCGAGCAGTACTTC. Based on the CDR3 plus reference TRBV5-4 and TRBJ2-7, the full variable domain is ETGVTQSPTHLIKTRGQQVTLRCSSQSGHNTVSWYQQALGQGPQFIFQYYREEENGRGNFPPRFSGLQFPNYSSELNVNALELDDSALYLCASSRSGRALEQYFGPGTRLTVT.

This sequence joins TRBV9 and TRBJ2-1; D unresolved. Looked up from germline, CDR1 is SGDLS and CDR2 is YYNGEE. V shed 0 bases and J shed 0 bases, with 10 bases lying between them. CDR3 length equals 16 residues. The CDR3 is CASSVAGNSSYNEQFF. The CDR3 DNA reads as TGTGCCAGCAGCGTAGCCGGCAACAGCTCCTACAATGAGCAGTTCTTC.

This chain joins TRBV7-6 and TRBJ1-3; D is uncertain. The CDR3 runs 15 residues. Germline CDR1 is SGHVS and CDR2 is FNYEAQ. V lost 1 base to trimming and J lost 0 bases, with 7 bases between them. CDR3: CASSLDGYSGNTIYF. CDR3 nucleotides: TGTGCCAGCAGCTTAGACGGGTACTCTGGAAACACCATATATTTT.

The chain combines TRBV30 with TRBJ1-4, with D possibly TRBD1 on 6 matching bases. The CDR3 sequence is 14 residues long. Trimming stripped 5 bases from V and 4 bases from J, with 14 bases between. Germline V gives CDR1 GTSNPN, CDR2 SVGIG (reference sequence). CDR3 protein: CAWGFTGINEKLFF. CDR3 in DNA: TGTGCCTGGGGTTTTACAGGGATTAATGAAAAACTGTTTTTT.

The chain links TRBV18 to TRBJ1-5; D is perhaps TRBD1 (6 bases). The CDR3 consists of 13 residues. Germline V gene sequence: CDR1 KGHSH, CDR2 LQKENI. Trimming pared 5 bases from V and 4 bases from J, leaving 9 bases between. Here the CDR3 reads CASSSDRNQPQHF. CDR3 bases: TGTGCCAGCTCATCGGACAGAAATCAGCCCCAGCATTTT.

This chain uses TRBV4-3 with TRBJ2-3; 12 bases map to TRBD2. CDR1 LGHNA and CDR2 YSLEER come from the germline V gene. V was pared by 4 bases and J by 3 bases, with 5 bases of the junction left unmatched. The CDR3 is made up of 16 amino acids. The CDR3 loop reads CASSLSSGRATDTQYF. In nucleotides, the CDR3 is TGCGCCAGCAGCCTCTCTAGCGGGAGGGCAACAGATACGCAGTATTTT.

V gene TRBV7-2 combines with J gene TRBJ2-5, with 7 bases lining up with TRBD2. With the DNA end fitting TRBJ2-7 better, the J assignment may be wrong. The CDR3 spans 13 residues. Germline V CDR1 and CDR2: SGHTA, FQGNSA. The CDR3 bases are TGTGCCAGCAGCTCCCTAAGGACTAGCGAGCAGTACTTC. It is translated as CASSSLRTSEQYF.

V is TRBV7-3 and J is TRBJ1-2, with TRBD1 matching over 7 bases. The J segment lost 8 bases and the V segment lost 2 bases, leaving 8 bases of the junction unmatched. The CDR3 loop spans 14 amino acids. CDR1 is SGHTA, CDR2 FQGTGA, per germline. The chain's CDR3 is CASSLLGQDSGYTF. The CDR3 region has the DNA TGTGCCAGCAGCTTACTTGGACAGGATTCCGGCTACACCTTC.

DNA of the CDR3: TGTGCCAGCAGCTTATTTGTGTCTAGCGGCCCTCCCCTTTACAATGAGCAGTTCTTC. Protein product: CASSLFVSSGPPLYNEQFF. The chain recombines TRBV11-3 with TRBJ2-1, with TRBD2 matching over 7 bases. The germline CDR1 and CDR2 sequences are SGHNT and YENEEA. The CDR3 totals 19 residues. V dropped 2 bases and J dropped 4; count of bases not matched to a gene: 17.

A note on this clone: Other DNA sequences within the sample encode an identical CDR3. V usage is TRBV5-1 and J usage is TRBJ1-2; 7 bases align to TRBD1. Germline V gives CDR1 SGHRS, CDR2 YFSETQ. This CDR3 contains 13 residues. Trimming at V came to 2 bases and at J to 6 bases, leaving 4 bases not matched to a gene. CDR3 nucleotides: TGCGCCAGCAGCTTAGGGGGCAGGGATGGCTACACCTTC. Translation: CASSLGGRDGYTF.

This clone has only one observation. V gene TRBV4-2 combines with J gene TRBJ2-3; 7 positions agree with TRBD2. Germline V CDR1 and CDR2: LGHNA, YNFKEQ. The CDR3 is made up of 15 amino acids. The V and J ends lost 0 bases and 8 bases, in that order; junction bases with no gene match: 8. The CDR3 region has the DNA TGTGCCAGCAGCCAAGATAAAAGCGGGGCGGGTACGCAGTATTTT. Encoded protein: CASSQDKSGAGTQYF.

This chain links TRBV28 with TRBJ1-5, with TRBD1 identical over 7 bases. Germline V gene data show CDR1 as MDHEN and CDR2 as SYDVKM. CDR3 size: 16 residues. V shed 2 bases, J shed 1 base, and the junction held 5 bases outside the gene matches. CDR3 region: CASSLVGGGSNQPQHF. DNA of the CDR3: TGTGCCAGCAGTTTAGTAGGAGGGGGCAGCAATCAGCCCCAGCATTTT.

The rearrangement uses TRBV6-5 and TRBJ2-1; no reliable D call. Trimming shortened V by 8 bases and J by 0 bases, and 8 bases separated the two germline ends. Germline V gives CDR1 MNHEY, CDR2 SVGAGI. The CDR3 is 13 amino acids. Here the CDR3 DNA reads TGTGCCAGCCGCCCCAGCTCCTACAATGAGCAGTTCTTC. Translation: CASRPSSYNEQFF.

This clone was observed a single time. The chain joins TRBV4-1 to TRBJ1-1; D possibly corresponds to TRBD1 (6 bases). V was shortened by 2 bases and J by 6 bases, with 16 bases between the two germline ends. Germline V gene lookup returns CDR1 MGHRA and CDR2 YSYEKL. The CDR3 sequence is 15 residues long. The CDR3, as DNA: TGCGCCAGCAGCCAATGGACAGCCCTCCACGCTGAAGCTTTCTTT. This encodes CASSQWTALHAEAFF.

This chain joins TRBV5-5 and TRBJ2-2, with 7 bases matching TRBD2. The CDR3 is made up of 17 amino acids. The V gene's germline CDR1 is SGHKS and CDR2 YYEKEE (reference sequence). V lost 0 bases, J lost 7 bases, and 12 bases stayed unmatched. CDR3: CASSLVSSGMGGGELFF. CDR3 nucleotides: TGTGCCAGCAGCTTGGTTTCCAGCGGGATGGGCGGCGGGGAGCTGTTTTTT.

The J gene is TRBJ2-3, the V gene TRBV29-1; 9 bases line up with TRBD1. Germline V gene sequence: CDR1 SQVTM, CDR2 ANQGSEA. The V segment lost 8 bases and the J segment 7 bases; nucleotides outside the gene matches: 10. The CDR3 totals 13 residues. CDR3 bases: TGCAGCCTGAGGGACAGGGAAAGGTATACGCAGTATTTT. Residues: CSLRDRERYTQYF.

The genes are TRBV7-9 and TRBJ1-1; D is unclear. Trimming cost V 1 base and J 12 bases, with 15 bases left between them. There are 13 residues in the CDR3. CDR1 is SEHNR and CDR2 is FQNEAQ in the germline V gene (reference sequence). The CDR3: CASSLVFWQAPFF. The CDR3 DNA reads as TGTGCCAGCAGCTTAGTTTTCTGGCAGGCTCCTTTCTTT.

The chain couples TRBV10-3 to TRBJ1-2; D remains unclear. CDR1 is ENHRY, CDR2 SYGVKD, per germline. V was trimmed by 3 bases and J by 6 bases, leaving 11 bases between them. The CDR3 sequence is 13 residues long. In nucleotides, the CDR3 is TGTGCCATCAGTGACCCGGCGGAGGATGGCTACACCTTC. This codes for CAISDPAEDGYTF.

This chain uses TRBV18 with TRBJ1-2, with TRBD1 matching over 7 bases. CDR3 length: 13 residues. V lost 3 bases and J lost 7; bases outside the gene matches: 5. The germline V gene has CDR1 KGHSH and CDR2 LQKENI. The DNA of the CDR3 is TGTGCCAGCTCACCTGGACAGGAAGGTGGCTACACCTTC. It translates to CASSPGQEGGYTF.